This T cell receptor (beta chain) was sequenced during a study of memory CD8 T cells in hepatitis C reinfection. Across the study: A couple of donors resolved primary infection, then developed chronic reinfection. Reinfection meant HCV RNA positivity after two negatives ≥60 days apart. Notes on the study in general: With roughly five donors, public clonotype conclusions could not be definitive.

As regards this clone: The target antigen is unknown.

The table came from immunoSEQ multiplex PCR; TCRdb's copy has only in-frame clones and leaves some out. The sample records 5,000 to 6,500 clones, approximately 90% being singletons. As for time point: pre-reinfection, 55 to 20 weeks before reinfection detection. The sorted cells went straight to TCR sequencing with no prior in vitro expansion. The CDR3 is 16 residues long. V was cut by 8 bases and J by 1 base, with 20 bases left in between. Germline V lookup: CDR1 MNHEY, CDR2 SMNVEV (reference sequence). The sequence came from a man in his fifties with hepatitis C virus infection. Sequenced: naive CD8+ T cells sorted from blood. V and J are TRBV27 and TRBJ2-5, with a possible D match to TRBD2 (6 bases). In DNA, the CDR3 is TGTGCCAGCTCCGACTGGGGACTTCCCGTCCAAGAGACCCAGTACTTC. Translated: CASSDWGLPVQETQYF.